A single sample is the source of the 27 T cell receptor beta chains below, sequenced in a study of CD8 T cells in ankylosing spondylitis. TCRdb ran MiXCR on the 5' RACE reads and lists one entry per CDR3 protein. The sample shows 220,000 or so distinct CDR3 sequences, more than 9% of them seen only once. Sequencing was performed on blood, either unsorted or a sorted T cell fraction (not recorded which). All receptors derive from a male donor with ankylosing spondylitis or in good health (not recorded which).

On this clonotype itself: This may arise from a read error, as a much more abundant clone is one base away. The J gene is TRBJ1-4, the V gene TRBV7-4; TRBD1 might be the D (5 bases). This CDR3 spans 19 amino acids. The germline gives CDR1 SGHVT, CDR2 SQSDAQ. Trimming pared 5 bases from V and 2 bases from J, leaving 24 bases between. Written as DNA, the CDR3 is TGTGCCAGCAGCAGCCACATACGAAACGACAGCCCCACTAATGAAAAACTGTTTTTT. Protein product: CASSSHIRNDSPTNEKLFF.

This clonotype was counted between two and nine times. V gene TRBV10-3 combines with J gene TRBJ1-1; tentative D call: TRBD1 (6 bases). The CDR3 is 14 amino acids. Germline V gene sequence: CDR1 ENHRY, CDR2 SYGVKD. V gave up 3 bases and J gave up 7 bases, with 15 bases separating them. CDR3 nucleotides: TGTGCCATCAGTGACCAGGCAGGGGATGGTGAAGCTTTCTTT. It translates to CAISDQAGDGEAFF.

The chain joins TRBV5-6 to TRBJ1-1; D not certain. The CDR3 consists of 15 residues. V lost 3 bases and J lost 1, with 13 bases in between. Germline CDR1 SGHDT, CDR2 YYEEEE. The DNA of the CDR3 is TGTGCCAGCAGCTCTTTACAGCGCCCGAACACTGAAGCTTTCTTT. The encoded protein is CASSSLQRPNTEAFF.

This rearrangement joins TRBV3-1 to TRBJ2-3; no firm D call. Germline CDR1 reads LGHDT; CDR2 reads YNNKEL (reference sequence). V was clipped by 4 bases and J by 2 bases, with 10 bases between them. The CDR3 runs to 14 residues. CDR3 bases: TGTGCCAGCAGCCCCCTGGGCTTCACAGATACGCAGTATTTT. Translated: CASSPLGFTDTQYF.

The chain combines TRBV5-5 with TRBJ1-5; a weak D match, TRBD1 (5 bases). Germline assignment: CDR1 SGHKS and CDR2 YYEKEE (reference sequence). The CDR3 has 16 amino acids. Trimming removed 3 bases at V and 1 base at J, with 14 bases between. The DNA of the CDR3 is TGTGCCAGCAGCTCGCAGGGAGGCTTGAGCAATCAGCCCCAGCATTTT. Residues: CASSSQGGLSNQPQHF.

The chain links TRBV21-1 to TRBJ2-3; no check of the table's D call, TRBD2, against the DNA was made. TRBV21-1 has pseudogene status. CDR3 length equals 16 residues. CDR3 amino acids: CAILTGLAETTDTQYF. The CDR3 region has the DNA TGTGCCATCCTAACAGGACTAGCTGAGACTACAGATACGCAGTATTTT.

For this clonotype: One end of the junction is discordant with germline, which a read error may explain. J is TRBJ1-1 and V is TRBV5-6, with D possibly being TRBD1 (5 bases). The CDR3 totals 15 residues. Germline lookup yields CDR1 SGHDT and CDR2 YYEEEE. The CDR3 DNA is TGTGCCAGCAACACGTGGGCAGGGTGGATGGCTGAACCTTTCTTT. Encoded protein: CASNTWAGWMAEPFF.

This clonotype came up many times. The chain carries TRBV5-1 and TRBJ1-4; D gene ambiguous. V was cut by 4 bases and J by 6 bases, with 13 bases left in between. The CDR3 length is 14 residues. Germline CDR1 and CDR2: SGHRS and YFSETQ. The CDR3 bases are TGCGCCAGCAGCCCTTGGACGGTTTATGAAAAACTGTTTTTT. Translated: CASSPWTVYEKLFF.

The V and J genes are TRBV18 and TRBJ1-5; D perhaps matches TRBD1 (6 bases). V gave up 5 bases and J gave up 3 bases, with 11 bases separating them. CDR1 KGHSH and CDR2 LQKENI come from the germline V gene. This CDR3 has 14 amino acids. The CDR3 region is CASSGRQDNQPQHF. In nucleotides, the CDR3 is TGTGCCAGCTCAGGCCGACAGGACAATCAGCCCCAGCATTTT.

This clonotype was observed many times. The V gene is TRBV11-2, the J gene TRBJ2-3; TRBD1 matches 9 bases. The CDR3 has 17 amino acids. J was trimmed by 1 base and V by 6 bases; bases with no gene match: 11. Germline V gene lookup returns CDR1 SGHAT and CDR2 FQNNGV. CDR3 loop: CASRPITGGRGTDTQYF. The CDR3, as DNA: TGTGCCAGCAGACCAATTACAGGGGGCCGGGGCACAGATACGCAGTATTTT.

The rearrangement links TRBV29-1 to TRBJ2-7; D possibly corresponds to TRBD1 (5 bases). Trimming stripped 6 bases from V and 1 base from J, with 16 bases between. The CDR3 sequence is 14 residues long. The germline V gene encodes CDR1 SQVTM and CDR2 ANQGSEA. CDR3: CSVARTSDSYEQYF. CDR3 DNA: TGCAGCGTCGCCAGGACATCCGATTCCTACGAGCAGTACTTC.

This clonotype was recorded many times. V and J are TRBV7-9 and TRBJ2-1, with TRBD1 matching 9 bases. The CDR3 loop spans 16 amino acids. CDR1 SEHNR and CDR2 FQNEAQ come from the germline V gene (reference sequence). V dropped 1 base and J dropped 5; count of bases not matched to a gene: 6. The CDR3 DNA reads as TGTGCCAGCAGCTTAGGGACAGGGGTCTTCCACAATGAGCAGTTCTTC. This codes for CASSLGTGVFHNEQFF.

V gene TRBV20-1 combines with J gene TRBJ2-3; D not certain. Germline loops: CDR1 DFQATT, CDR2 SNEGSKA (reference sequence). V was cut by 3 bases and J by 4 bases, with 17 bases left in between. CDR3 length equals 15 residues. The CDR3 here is CSASPIGLWPDTQYF. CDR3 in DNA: TGCAGTGCTAGCCCAATCGGTCTATGGCCAGATACGCAGTATTTT.

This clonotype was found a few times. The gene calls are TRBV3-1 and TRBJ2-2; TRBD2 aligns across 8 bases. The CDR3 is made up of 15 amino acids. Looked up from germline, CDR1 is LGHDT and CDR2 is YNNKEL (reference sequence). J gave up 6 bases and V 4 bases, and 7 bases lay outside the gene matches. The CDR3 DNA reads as TGTGCCAGCAGCCCCCCACGCGGGGGGCCCGGGGAGCTGTTTTTT. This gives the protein CASSPPRGGPGELFF.

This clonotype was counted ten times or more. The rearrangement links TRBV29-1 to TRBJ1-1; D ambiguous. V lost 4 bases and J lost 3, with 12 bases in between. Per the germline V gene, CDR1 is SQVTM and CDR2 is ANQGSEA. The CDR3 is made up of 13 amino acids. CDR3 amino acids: CSVVPGLDTEAFF. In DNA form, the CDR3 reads TGCAGCGTTGTGCCCGGGTTGGACACTGAAGCTTTCTTT.

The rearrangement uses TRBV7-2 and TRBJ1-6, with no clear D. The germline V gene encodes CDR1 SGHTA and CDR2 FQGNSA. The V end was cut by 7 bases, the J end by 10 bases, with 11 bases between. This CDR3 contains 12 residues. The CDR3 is CASTESYSPLHF. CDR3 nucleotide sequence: TGTGCCAGCACCGAGTCTTACTCACCCCTCCACTTT.

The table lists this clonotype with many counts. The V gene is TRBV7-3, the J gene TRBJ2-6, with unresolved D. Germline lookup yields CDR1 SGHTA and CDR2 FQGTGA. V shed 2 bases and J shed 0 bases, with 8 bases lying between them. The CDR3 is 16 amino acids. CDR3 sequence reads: CASSLHPSSGANVLTF. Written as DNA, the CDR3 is TGTGCCAGCAGCTTACATCCTAGCTCTGGGGCCAACGTCCTGACTTTC.

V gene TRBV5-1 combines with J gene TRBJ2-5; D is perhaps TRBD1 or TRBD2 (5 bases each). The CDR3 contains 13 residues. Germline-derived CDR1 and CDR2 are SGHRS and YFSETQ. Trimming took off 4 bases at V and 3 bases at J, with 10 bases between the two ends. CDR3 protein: CASSDGTKETQYF. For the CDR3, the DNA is TGCGCCAGCAGCGATGGGACGAAAGAGACCCAGTACTTC.

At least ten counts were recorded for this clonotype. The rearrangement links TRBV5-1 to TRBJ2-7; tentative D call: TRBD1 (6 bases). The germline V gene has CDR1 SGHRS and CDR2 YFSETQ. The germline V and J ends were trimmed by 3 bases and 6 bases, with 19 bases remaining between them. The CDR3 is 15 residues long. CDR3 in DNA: TGCGCCAGCAGCTCCGATATCGGGACACTCCCCGAGCAGTACTTC. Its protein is CASSSDIGTLPEQYF.

CDR3 protein: CSSMAAGSPLHF. The CDR3 bases are TGCAGCTCCATGGCCGCGGGTTCACCCCTCCACTTT. V gene TRBV20-1 combines with J gene TRBJ1-6; D is unresolved. The CDR3 is 12 amino acids. The germline V gene has CDR1 DFQATT and CDR2 SNEGSKA (reference sequence).

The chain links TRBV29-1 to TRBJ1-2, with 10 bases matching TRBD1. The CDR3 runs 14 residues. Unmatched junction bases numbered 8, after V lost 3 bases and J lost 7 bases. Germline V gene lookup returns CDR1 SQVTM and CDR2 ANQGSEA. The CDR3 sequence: CSVDPGDRGGGYTF. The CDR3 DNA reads TGCAGCGTTGACCCCGGGGACAGGGGTGGTGGCTACACCTTC.

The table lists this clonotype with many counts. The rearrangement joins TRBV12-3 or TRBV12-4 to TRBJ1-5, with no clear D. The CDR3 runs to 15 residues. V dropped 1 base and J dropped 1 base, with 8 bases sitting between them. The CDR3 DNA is TGTGCCAGCAGTTTAGTGGCTACGAGCAATCAGCCCCAGCATTTT. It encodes CASSLVATSNQPQHF.

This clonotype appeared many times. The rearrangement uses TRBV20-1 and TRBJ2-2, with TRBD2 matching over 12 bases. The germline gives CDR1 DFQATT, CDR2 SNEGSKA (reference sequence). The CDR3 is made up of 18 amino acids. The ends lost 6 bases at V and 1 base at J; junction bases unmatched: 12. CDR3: CSAVSLSSGGGNTGELFF. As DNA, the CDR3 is TGCAGTGCGGTCTCCCTATCTAGCGGGGGGGGGAACACCGGGGAGCTGTTTTTT.

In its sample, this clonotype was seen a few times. The CDR3 spells CASSLGSGGPYTDTQYF. DNA for the CDR3: TGTGCCAGCAGCTTAGGTAGCGGGGGTCCTTACACAGATACGCAGTATTTT. The rearrangement joins TRBV21-1 to TRBJ2-3; no check of the table's D call, TRBD2, against the DNA was made. TRBV21-1 is tagged as a pseudogene. CDR3 length equals 17 residues.

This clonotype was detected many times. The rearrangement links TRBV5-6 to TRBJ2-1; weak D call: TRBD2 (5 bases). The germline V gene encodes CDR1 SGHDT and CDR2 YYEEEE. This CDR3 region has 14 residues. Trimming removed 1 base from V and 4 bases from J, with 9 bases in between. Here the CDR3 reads CASSLLDWYNEQFF. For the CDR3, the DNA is TGTGCCAGCAGCTTGCTGGACTGGTACAATGAGCAGTTCTTC.

The CDR3 bases are TGTGCCAGGGGGGTCTTTGGCGGGCGCACAGATACGCAGTATTTT. Encoded protein: CARGVFGGRTDTQYF. This rearrangement joins TRBV5-6 to TRBJ2-3; either TRBD1 or TRBD2 may fit D (5 bases each). Trimming cost V 8 bases and J 1 base, with 17 bases left between them. The CDR3 loop spans 15 amino acids. CDR1 and CDR2 (germline): SGHDT, YYEEEE.

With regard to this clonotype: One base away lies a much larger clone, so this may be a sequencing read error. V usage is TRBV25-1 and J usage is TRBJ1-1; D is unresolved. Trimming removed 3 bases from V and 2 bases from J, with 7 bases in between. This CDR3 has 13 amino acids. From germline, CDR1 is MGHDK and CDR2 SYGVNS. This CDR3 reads CASSEDANTEAFF. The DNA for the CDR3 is TGTGCCAGCAGTGAGGATGCAAACACTGAAGCTTTCTTT.